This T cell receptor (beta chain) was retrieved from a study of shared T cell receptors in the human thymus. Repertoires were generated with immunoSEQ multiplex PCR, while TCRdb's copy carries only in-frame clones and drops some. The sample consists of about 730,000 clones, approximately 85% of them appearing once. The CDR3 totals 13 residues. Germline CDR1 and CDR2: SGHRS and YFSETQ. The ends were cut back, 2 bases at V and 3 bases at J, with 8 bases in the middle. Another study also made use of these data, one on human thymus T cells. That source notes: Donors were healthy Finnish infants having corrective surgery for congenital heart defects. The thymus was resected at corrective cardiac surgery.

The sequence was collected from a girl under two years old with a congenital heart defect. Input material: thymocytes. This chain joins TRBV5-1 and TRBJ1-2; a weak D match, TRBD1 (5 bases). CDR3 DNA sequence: TGCGCCAGCAGCTTCGACAGTCACTATGGCTACACCTTC. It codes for CASSFDSHYGYTF. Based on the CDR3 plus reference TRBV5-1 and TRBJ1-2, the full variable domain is KAGVTQTPRYLIKTRGQQVTLSCSPISGHRSVSWYQQTPGQGLQFLFEYFSETQRNKGNFPGRFSGRQFSNSRSEMNVSTLELGDSALYLCASSFDSHYGYTFGSGTRLTVV.